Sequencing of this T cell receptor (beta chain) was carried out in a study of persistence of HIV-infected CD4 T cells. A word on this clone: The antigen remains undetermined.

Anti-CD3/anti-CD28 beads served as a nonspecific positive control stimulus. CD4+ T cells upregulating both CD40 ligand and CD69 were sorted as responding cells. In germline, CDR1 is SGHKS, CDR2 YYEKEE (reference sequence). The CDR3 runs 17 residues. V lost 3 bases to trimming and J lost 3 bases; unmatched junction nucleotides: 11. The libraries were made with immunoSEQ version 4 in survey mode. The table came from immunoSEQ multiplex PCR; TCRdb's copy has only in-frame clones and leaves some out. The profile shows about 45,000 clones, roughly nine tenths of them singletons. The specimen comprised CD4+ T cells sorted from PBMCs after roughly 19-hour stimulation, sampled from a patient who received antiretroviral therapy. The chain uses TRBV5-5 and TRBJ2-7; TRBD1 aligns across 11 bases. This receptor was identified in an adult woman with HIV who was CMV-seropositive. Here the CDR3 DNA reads TGTGCCAGCAGCTGGACTCCCGGGACAGGGGGTTTCTACGAGCAGTACTTC. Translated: CASSWTPGTGGFYEQYF.